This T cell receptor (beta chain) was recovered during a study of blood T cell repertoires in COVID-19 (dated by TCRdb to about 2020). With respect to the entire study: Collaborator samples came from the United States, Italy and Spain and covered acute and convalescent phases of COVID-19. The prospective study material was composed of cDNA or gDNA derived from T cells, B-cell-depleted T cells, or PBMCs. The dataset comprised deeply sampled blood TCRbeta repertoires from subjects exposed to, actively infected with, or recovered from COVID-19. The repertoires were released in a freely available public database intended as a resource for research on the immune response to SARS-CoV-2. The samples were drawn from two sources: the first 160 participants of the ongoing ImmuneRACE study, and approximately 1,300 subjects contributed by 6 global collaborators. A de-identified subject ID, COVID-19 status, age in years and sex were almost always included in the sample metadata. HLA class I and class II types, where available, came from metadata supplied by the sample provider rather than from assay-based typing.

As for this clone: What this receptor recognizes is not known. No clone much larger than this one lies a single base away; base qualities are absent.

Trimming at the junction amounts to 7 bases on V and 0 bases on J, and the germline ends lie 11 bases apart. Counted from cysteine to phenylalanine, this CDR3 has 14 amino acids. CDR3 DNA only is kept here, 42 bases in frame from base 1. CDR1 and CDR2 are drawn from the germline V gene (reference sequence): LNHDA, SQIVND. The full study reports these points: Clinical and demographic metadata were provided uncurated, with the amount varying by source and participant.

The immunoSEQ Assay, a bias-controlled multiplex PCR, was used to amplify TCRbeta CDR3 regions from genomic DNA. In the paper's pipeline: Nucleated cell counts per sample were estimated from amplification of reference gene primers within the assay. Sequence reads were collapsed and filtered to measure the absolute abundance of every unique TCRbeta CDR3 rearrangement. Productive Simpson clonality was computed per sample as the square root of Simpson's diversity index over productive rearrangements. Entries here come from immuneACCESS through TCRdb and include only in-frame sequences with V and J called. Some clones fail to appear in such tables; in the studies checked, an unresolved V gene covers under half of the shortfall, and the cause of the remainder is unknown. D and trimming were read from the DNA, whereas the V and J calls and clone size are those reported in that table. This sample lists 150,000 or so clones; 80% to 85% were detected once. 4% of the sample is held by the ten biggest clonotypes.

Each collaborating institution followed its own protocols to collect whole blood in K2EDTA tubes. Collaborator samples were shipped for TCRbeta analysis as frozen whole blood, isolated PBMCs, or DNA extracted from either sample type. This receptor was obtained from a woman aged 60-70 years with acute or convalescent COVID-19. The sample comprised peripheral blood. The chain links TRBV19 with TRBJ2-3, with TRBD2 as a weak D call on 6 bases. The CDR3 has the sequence CASMRDFSTDTQYF. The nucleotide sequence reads TGTGCCAGTATGAGGGACTTTAGCACAGATACGCAGTATTTT.